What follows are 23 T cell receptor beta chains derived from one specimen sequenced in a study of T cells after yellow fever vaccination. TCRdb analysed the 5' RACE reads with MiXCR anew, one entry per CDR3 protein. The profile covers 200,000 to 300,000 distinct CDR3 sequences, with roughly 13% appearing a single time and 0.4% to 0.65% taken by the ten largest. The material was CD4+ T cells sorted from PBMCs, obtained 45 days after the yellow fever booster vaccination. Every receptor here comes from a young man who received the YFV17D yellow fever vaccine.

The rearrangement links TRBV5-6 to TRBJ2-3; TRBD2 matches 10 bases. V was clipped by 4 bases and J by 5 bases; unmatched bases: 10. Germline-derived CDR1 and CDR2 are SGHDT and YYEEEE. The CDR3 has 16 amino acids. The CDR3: CASSEASGRAKDTQYF. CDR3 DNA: TGTGCCAGCAGCGAAGCGAGCGGGAGGGCCAAAGATACGCAGTATTTT.

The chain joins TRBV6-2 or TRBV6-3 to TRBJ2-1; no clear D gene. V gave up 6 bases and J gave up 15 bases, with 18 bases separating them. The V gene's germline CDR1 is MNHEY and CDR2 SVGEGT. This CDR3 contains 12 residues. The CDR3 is CASSRSGRTVFF. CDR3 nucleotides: TGTGCCAGCAGCCGCTCAGGTAGGACGGTGTTCTTC.

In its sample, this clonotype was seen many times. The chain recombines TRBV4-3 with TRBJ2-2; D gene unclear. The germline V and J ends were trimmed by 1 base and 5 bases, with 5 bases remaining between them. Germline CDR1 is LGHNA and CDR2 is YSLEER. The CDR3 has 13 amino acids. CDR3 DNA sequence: TGCGCCAGCAGCCAAGGGGTGACCGGGGAGCTGTTTTTT. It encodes CASSQGVTGELFF.

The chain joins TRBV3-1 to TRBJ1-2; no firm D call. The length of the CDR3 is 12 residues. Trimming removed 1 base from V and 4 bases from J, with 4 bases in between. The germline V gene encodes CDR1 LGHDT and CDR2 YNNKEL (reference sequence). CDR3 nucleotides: TGTGCCAGCAGCCAAGCGCTCTATGGCTACACCTTC. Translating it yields CASSQALYGYTF.

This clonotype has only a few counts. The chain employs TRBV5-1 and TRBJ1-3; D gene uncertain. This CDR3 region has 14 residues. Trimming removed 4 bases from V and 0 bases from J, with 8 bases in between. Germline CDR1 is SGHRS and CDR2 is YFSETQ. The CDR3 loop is CASSIPGSGNTIYF. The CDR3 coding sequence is TGCGCCAGCAGCATACCAGGCTCTGGAAACACCATATATTTT.

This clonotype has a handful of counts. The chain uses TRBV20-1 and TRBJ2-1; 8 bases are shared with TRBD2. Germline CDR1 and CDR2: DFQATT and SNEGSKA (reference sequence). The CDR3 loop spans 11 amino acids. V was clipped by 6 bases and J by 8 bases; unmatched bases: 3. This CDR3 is CSAGLEDEQFF. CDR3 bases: TGCAGTGCGGGACTAGAGGATGAGCAGTTCTTC.

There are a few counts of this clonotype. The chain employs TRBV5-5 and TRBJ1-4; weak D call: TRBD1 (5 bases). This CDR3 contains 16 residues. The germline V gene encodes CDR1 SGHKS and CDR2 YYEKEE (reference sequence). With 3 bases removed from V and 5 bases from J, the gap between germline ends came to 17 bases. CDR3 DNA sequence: TGTGCCAGCAGCTCCGGGGGTCTGCAAATGAATGAAAAACTGTTTTTT. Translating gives CASSSGGLQMNEKLFF.

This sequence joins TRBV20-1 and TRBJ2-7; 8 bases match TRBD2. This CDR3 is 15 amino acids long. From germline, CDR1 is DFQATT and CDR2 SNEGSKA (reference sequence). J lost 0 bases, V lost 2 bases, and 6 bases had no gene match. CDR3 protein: CSARTGTSTSYEQYF. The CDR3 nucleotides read TGCAGTGCTAGAACCGGGACTAGTACCTCCTACGAGCAGTACTTC.

DNA of the CDR3: TGTGCCAGCACCGCCCATGCGGGGATGCACGCAGATACGCAGTATTTT. Its protein product is CASTAHAGMHADTQYF. The chain employs TRBV9 and TRBJ2-3, with D maybe TRBD2 (6 bases). The CDR3 has 16 residues. V lost 6 bases and J 4 bases, leaving 21 bases between the germline ends. Looked up from germline, CDR1 is SGDLS and CDR2 is YYNGEE.

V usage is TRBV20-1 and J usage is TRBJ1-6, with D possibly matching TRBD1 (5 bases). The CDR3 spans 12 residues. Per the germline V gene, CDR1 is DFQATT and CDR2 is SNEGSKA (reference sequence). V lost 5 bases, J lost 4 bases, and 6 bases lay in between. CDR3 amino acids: CSARQYNSPLHF. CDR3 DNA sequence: TGCAGTGCTCGACAGTATAATTCACCCCTCCACTTT.

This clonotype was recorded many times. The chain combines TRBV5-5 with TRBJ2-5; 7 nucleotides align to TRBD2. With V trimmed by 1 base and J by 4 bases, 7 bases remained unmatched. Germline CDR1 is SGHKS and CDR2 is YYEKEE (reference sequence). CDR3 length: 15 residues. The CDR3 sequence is CASSLPTSVVETQYF. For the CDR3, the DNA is TGTGCCAGCAGCTTGCCTACTAGCGTTGTAGAGACCCAGTACTTC.

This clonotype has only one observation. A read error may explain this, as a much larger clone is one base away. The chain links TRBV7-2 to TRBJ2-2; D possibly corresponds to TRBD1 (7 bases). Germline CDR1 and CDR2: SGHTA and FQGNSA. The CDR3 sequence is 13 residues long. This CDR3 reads CASSRQGTGGLFF. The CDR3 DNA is TGTGCCAGCAGCCGACAGGGAACCGGGGGGCTGTTTTTT.

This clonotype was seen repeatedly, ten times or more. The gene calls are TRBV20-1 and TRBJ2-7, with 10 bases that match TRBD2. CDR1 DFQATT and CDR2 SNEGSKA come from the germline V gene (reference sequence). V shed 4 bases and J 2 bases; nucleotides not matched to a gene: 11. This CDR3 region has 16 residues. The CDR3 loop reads CSAKGLARRGAYEQYF. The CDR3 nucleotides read TGCAGTGCTAAGGGACTAGCGCGTCGTGGTGCCTACGAGCAGTACTTC.

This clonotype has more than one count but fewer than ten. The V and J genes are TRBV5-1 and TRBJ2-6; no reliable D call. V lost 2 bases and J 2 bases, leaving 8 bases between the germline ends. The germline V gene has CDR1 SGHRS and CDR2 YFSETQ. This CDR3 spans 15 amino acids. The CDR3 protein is CASSLKEPGANVLTF. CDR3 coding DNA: TGCGCCAGCAGCTTAAAAGAGCCTGGGGCCAACGTCCTGACTTTC. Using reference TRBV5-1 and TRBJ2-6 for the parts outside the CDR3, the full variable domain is KAGVTQTPRYLIKTRGQQVTLSCSPISGHRSVSWYQQTPGQGLQFLFEYFSETQRNKGNFPGRFSGRQFSNSRSEMNVSTLELGDSALYLCASSLKEPGANVLTFGAGSRLTVL.

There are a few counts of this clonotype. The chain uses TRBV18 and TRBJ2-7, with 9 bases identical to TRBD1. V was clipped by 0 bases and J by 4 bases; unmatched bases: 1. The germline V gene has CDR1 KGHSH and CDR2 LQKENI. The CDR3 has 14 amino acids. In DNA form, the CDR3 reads TGTGCCAGCTCACCACCGGGGACAGGGTACGAGCAGTACTTC. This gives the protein CASSPPGTGYEQYF.

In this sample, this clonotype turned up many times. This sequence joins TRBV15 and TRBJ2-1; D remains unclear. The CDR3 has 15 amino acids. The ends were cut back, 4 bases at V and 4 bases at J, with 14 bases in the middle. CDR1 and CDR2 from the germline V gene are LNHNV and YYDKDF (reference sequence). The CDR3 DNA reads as TGTGCCACCAGCATAAGACGGCCCGGGTACAATGAGCAGTTCTTC. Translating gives CATSIRRPGYNEQFF. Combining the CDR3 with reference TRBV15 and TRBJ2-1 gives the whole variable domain DAMVIQNPRYQVTQFGKPVTLSCSQTLNHNVMYWYQQKSSQAPKLLFHYYDKDFNNEADTPDNFQSRRPNTSFCFLDIRSPGLGDTAMYLCATSIRRPGYNEQFFGPGTRLTVL.

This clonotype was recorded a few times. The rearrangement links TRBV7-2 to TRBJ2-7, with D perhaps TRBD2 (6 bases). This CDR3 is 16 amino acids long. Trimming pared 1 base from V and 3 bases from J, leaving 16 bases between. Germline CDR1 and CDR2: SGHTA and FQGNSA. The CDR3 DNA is TGTGCCAGCAGCTTAGTGGTGGGGACGGGAGACTACGAGCAGTACTTC. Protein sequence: CASSLVVGTGDYEQYF.

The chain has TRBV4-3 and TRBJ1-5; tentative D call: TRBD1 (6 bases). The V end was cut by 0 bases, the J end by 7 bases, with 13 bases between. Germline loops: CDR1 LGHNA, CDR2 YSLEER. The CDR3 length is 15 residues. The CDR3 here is CASSQDAGAVQPQHF. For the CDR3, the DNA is TGCGCCAGCAGCCAAGACGCAGGGGCTGTGCAGCCCCAGCATTTT.

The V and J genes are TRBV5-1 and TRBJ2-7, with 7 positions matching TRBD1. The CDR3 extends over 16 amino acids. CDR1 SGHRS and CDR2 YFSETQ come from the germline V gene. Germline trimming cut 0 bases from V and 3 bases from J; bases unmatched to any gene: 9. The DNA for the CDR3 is TGCGCCAGCAGCTTGGATAAGACAGGGAACTACTACGAGCAGTACTTC. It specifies CASSLDKTGNYYEQYF.

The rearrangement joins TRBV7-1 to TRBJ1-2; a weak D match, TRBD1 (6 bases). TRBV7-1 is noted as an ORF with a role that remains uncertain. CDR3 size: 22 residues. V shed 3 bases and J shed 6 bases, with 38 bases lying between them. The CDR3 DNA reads TGTGCCAGCAGCTCTGGGACGCGGAGATTTGACAGGTCGATGTCAGGTTTCGATGGCTACACCTTC. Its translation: CASSSGTRRFDRSMSGFDGYTF.

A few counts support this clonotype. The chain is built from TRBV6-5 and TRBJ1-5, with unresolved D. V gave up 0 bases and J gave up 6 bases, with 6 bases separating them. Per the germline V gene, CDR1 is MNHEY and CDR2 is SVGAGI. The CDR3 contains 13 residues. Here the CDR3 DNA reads TGTGCCAGCAGTTACTCAAGGGCTCAGCCCCAGCATTTT. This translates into CASSYSRAQPQHF.

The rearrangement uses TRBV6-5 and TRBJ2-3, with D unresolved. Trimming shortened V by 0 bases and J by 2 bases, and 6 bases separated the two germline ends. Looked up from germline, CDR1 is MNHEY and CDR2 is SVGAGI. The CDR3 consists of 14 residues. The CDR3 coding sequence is TGTGCCAGCAGTTACTCTAGAAACACAGATACGCAGTATTTT. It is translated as CASSYSRNTDTQYF.

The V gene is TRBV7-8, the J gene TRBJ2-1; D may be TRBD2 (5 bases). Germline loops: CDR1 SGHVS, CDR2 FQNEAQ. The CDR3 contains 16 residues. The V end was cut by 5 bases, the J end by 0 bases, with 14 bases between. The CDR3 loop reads CASSLDFVHSYNEQFF. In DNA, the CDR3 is TGTGCCAGCAGCCTGGACTTTGTTCACTCCTACAATGAGCAGTTCTTC.